This TCR beta chain was identified during a study of blood T cells in healthy people across ages (dated by TCRdb to between 2014 and 2017). Some background on the complete study: In model experiments, roughly one uniquely barcoded TCR beta cDNA molecule per two T cells was captured by template switching. The donors were divided into four age groups: young (average about 15 years), middle-aged (approximately 41), aged (approximately 62) and long-lived (about 90). Using the same blood draw, the study looked at two additional independent replicas of 1 million unique cDNA reads for two donors, one aged 18 to 30 and the other aged 80 or older. To track age-related changes in TCR beta repertoire diversity, the study relied on deep sequencing normalized with unique cDNA molecular identifiers. Results and caveats for the whole study, not just this receptor: Conclusive comparison of naive and antigen-experienced compartments was prevented by the profiling of bulk unsorted PBMCs. The CMV infection status of donors was not known, potentially confounding age-related changes in expanded clonotypes. Estimates of total diversity based on one million sequenced T cells were regarded as lower bounds and as underestimates. Compared with the aged group, the long-lived group had more naive CD4+ T cells, fewer expanded clones and increased TCR diversity, suggesting age selection. A strong correlation was found between observed TCR beta diversity and the percentage of naive T cells measured by flow cytometry. As age increased, observed TCR beta diversity per million T cells dropped in a roughly linear way, and a significant reduction was already evident by age about 36.

The donors were 40 or so Caucasian individuals from Russia, aged about 6 to 100 years, who were systemically healthy. Roughly 9 milliliters of peripheral blood were drawn from each donor into EDTA-treated Vacutainer tubes. Ficoll-Paque density-gradient centrifugation was used to isolate PBMCs, with at least 6.5 million per sample. Total RNA, at least 6 micrograms per sample, was extracted from PBMCs with Trizol reagent. For every donor, an aliquot of PBMCs went through flow cytometry to measure the percentages of naive CD45RAhigh/CD27high T cells. From the germline V gene, CDR1 is SGHVS and CDR2 is FQNEAQ. V loses 1 base at its end and J loses 1 base; junction bases beyond the gene matches: 11. Inclusive of the bounding cysteine and phenylalanine, the CDR3 is 19 residues long. The entry retains the CDR3 DNA only, 57 bases that are in frame from base 1. About this clonotype: What antigen it recognizes has not been identified. No much larger clone exists at a distance of one base, and base qualities are not known.

Library prep was done by 5' RACE. Instrument used: Illumina HiSeq 2500. The second PCR ran for roughly 7 to 12 cycles and used a J-beta primer mix along with a sample-barcoded 5' primer. A unique molecular identifier was introduced onto each TCR beta cDNA molecule by a template-switch 5' adaptor carrying 12 random nucleotides. At least 2.5 million CDR3-containing paired-end reads were obtained from each sample. The Mint cDNA synthesis kit, primed by a TRBC-specific oligonucleotide, was used to synthesize first-strand cDNA from all RNA. All cDNA was treated with uracil-DNA glycosylase and then went through a first 18-cycle PCR with the universal primers M1SS and BC2_uni_R. As for how the authors treated the data: Each sample was normalized by randomly selecting 1 million high-quality reads, each carrying a distinct molecular identifier. Instead of being binned into consensus sequences, reads with shared molecular identifiers were discarded. CDR3 identification, clonotype clustering and error correction used MiTCR with a Q25 quality threshold and the strictest error-elimination algorithm. A nonparametric unseen species model using Euler transformation provided a lower-bound estimate of total TCR beta diversity. Using fastp at Q25 and MiXCR, TCRdb reprocessed the public reads and kept productive beta chains. Rows merge per CDR3 protein into single entries with the most common DNA and genes. The V and J calls come from TCRdb's annotation, not from the publication. Present in this sample are over 450,000 distinct CDR3 sequences, nearly 25% of which were seen just once. 8.7% of the sample is taken by the ten largest.

The same data also went into a second study, on T cells of mothers and their children. The second study, in turn, reports: Donors were nine systemically healthy Caucasian individuals: three mothers and their six children. cDNA synthesis consumed the entire amount of extracted RNA, loaded at approximately 1.6 ug RNA in each 15 ul reaction. Sample barcodes and 2-4 random nucleotides were added via the M1S primer in the second PCR. Over 8 million TCR beta CDR3 reads were obtained for each mother, and 3 million to 3.5 million reads were obtained for each child. Thymic selection similarly shapes TCR recombination output in related and unrelated pairs, with minor effect from inherited differences. Related mother-child pairs always showed normalized repertoire overlap that was slightly higher than in unrelated mother-child pairs, though the difference was never significant. Persistent microchimeric T cell clones were not detected, at a sensitivity of 85 to 100 clones per million clonotypes. To look for features that set related mother-child pairs apart from unrelated individuals, the researchers ran deep NGS to compare the TCR beta repertoires of mothers and children. Mothers averaged around 40 +/- 4 years of age and children averaged around 10 +/- 4 years. After adapter ligation was performed with NEBNext reagents, the libraries were sequenced on an Illumina HiSeq 2000 with 100+100 nt paired-end reads. Mother and child libraries were prepared a month apart and sequenced in separate runs to prevent cross-contamination. Between 500,000 and 2,000,000 distinct TCR beta clonotypes were identified per donor. Naive TCR beta clonotypes were estimated from low-frequency clonotypes matched to each donor's FACS-determined naive share, without sorting.

The sequenced sample consisted of blood. This sequence was found in a boy younger than 18 in good health. The chain employs TRBV7-8 and TRBJ2-5; a stretch of 11 junction bases matches TRBD1. Here the CDR3 is given as CASSLGWTGGVAAQETQYF. The DNA sequence is as follows: TGTGCCAGCAGCTTAGGTTGGACAGGGGGCGTTGCGGCCCAAGAGACCCAGTACTTC.